Listed below are T cell receptor beta chains from one sample, sequenced in a study of immune characterization of retroperitoneal liposarcoma. MiXCR was run by TCRdb on the PCR reads, yielding one entry per CDR3 protein. The table includes roughly 20,000 distinct CDR3 sequences, approximately 35% detected once. Sequenced input: blood. Every receptor here comes from a male donor with retroperitoneal liposarcoma. CDR3s include the opening cysteine and the closing phenylalanine or tryptophan. Fields, in order: CDR3 DNA, CDR3 protein, J gene, V gene, D gene, clone size. D genes are given only for firm matches. A clone size is listed for some rows: how often the clone was seen (once, few, many), or a class if it is expanded.

CDR3 DNA: TGTGCCAGCAGCCTACCGGGACAGCCCTACGAGCAGTTCTTC; CDR3 protein: CASSLPGQPYEQFF; J gene: TRBJ2-1; V gene: TRBV7-9; D gene: TRBD1; clone size: -
CDR3 DNA: TGTGCCAGCAGCGGACCACAAATGCTAGCGGGAGGGAGCTATGAGCAGTTCTTC; CDR3 protein: CASSGPQMLAGGSYEQFF; J gene: TRBJ2-1; V gene: TRBV7-2; D gene: TRBD2; clone size: many
CDR3 DNA: TGTGCCAGCAGCTTAGGCGGTCGTACAGAGACCCAGTACTTC; CDR3 protein: CASSLGGRTETQYF; J gene: TRBJ2-5; V gene: TRBV11-2; D gene: -; clone size: -
CDR3 DNA: TGTCCACCCTTTCTCGGGACTAGCGGGAGTGGGGAGCAGTACTTC; CDR3 protein: CPPFLGTSGSGEQYF; J gene: TRBJ2-7; V gene: TRBV12-3/TRBV12-4; D gene: TRBD2; clone size: few
CDR3 DNA: TGTGCCAGCAGCTCCGCGCCAGGTGCGACCGGGGAGCTGTTTTTT; CDR3 protein: CASSSAPGATGELFF; J gene: TRBJ2-2; V gene: TRBV7-2; D gene: -; clone size: few
CDR3 DNA: TGTGCCAGCAGTTACTCGGGACCTGATCGGGGCACTGAAGCTTTCTTT; CDR3 protein: CASSYSGPDRGTEAFF; J gene: TRBJ1-1; V gene: TRBV6-5; D gene: -; clone size: -
CDR3 DNA: TGTGCCAGCACCAACGCGGGCGAGCAGTACTTC; CDR3 protein: CASTNAGEQYF; J gene: TRBJ2-7; V gene: TRBV6-5; D gene: -; clone size: -
CDR3 DNA: TGTGCCAGCAAAAGGGGAGGGACTATCTACGAGCAGTACTTC; CDR3 protein: CASKRGGTIYEQYF; J gene: TRBJ2-7; V gene: TRBV7-2; D gene: TRBD2; clone size: -
CDR3 DNA: TGTGCCAGCAGCTTAGATACGACCAGCAATGGCTACACCTTC; CDR3 protein: CASSLDTTSNGYTF; J gene: TRBJ1-2; V gene: TRBV7-2; D gene: -; clone size: few
CDR3 DNA: TGCAGTGCTAGTAAGGGGGTCTACGAGCAGTACTTC; CDR3 protein: CSASKGVYEQYF; J gene: TRBJ2-7; V gene: TRBV20-1; D gene: -; clone size: once
CDR3 DNA: TGTGCCAGCATCAACAGGGGGCTACCCTATGGCTACACCTTC; CDR3 protein: CASINRGLPYGYTF; J gene: TRBJ1-2; V gene: TRBV6-1; D gene: TRBD1; clone size: -